What follows is one T cell receptor (beta chain) and its context. What it binds is unknown. Only in-frame clones appear in the TCRdb table, and some are missing; sequencing was by immunoSEQ multiplex PCR. There are about 52,000 clones in the sample; around nine tenths occur only once, and more than 13% lies in the top ten. These data are taken from a study of OX40 agonist ivuxolimab in advanced cancers. About the research overall: Allowance was made for prior anti-PD-1, anti-PD-L1 or anti-CTLA-4 therapy, and roughly 39% had some. Study-wide points: CD4+ T cells averaged fewer expanded clones than CD8+ T cells.

Germline V gene sequence: CDR1 SQVTM, CDR2 ANQGSEA. J lost 6 bases, V lost 4 bases, and 8 bases had no gene match. This CDR3 spans 14 amino acids. The rearrangement links TRBV29-1 to TRBJ2-2, with TRBD2 matching over 7 bases. The sequence was obtained from an adult with an advanced solid tumor such as melanoma, head and neck, liver or kidney cancer. Sequences were derived from CD4+ or CD8+ T cells sorted from blood, sampled in a trial of the OX40 agonist ivuxolimab. CDR3 sequence (DNA): TGCAGCGTTGGTTGGGGGGACTATTCCGGGGAGCTGTTTTTT. It translates to CSVGWGDYSGELFF.